The clone carrying this T cell receptor beta chain showed up many times. Its antigen is not identified. Amplified regions were TCR beta CDR3 sequences from RNA transcripts. RT-PCR in the first round (using the HTBI primer set) targeted the TCR CDR3. TCRdb re-analysed the multiplex PCR reads in MiXCR, keeping a single row per CDR3 protein. The table has about 350,000 distinct CDR3 sequences, roughly 13% seen once; the top ten hold approximately 23%. Hyperthyroidism was newly diagnosed in patients aged 18 to 65 (duration under 2 months). The germline V and J ends were trimmed by 2 bases and 4 bases, with 8 bases remaining between them. CDR1 SGHAT and CDR2 FQNNGV come from the germline V gene. The CDR3 is 13 residues long. The source of the sample is a study of T cells in Graves' hyperthyroidism and ophthalmopathy. Whole-study results and caveats: Patients with ophthalmopathy were separated from those with stable hyperthyroidism by a 13 V-J model.

The chain joins TRBV11-2 to TRBJ1-1; D not resolved. The receptor was isolated from a woman aged 25 to 39 with Graves' hyperthyroidism. Sequenced sample: blood. The CDR3 loop is CASSLYSPTEAFF. The CDR3 DNA reads as TGTGCCAGCAGCTTATATTCCCCCACTGAAGCTTTCTTT.